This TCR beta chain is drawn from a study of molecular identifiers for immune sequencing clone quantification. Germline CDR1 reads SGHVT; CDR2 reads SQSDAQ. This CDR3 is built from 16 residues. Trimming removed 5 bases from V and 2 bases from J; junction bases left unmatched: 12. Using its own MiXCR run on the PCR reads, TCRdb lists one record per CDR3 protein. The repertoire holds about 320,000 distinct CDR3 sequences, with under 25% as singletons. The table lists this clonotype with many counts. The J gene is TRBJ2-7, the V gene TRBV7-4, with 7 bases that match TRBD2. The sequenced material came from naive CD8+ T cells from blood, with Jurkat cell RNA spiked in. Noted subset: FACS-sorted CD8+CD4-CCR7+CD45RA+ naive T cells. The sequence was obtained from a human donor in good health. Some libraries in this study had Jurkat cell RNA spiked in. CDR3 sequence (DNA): TGTGCCAGCAGCCCATCGACTAGCCCGAGCACCTACGAGCAGTACTTC. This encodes CASSPSTSPSTYEQYF.